The sequence of this T cell receptor beta chain was determined in a study of OX40 agonist ivuxolimab in advanced cancers. On the study more broadly: People in dose escalation had one of these cancers: hepatocellular carcinoma, melanoma, renal cell or head and neck cancer. There were three patients with partial responses, one having hepatocellular carcinoma and two cutaneous melanoma.

TCRdb's table, derived via immunoSEQ multiplex PCR, lists solely in-frame clones and lacks some. The sample lists roughly 40,000 clones, roughly 81% occurring once. Germline CDR1 and CDR2: SGHDT and YYEEEE. The CDR3 has 13 residues. The V end was cut by 2 bases, the J end by 9 bases, with 12 bases between. Study-wide findings and caveats: The study observed clonal expansion of CD4+ and CD8+ blood T cells by week 6 at 0.1 to 3.0 mg/kg. At 0.1-3.0 mg/kg, partial responders had clonal expansion among the lowest observed.

As regards this clone: Antigen: not known.

The V and J genes are TRBV5-6 and TRBJ2-1; D remains ambiguous. This sequence originates from an adult with an advanced solid tumor such as melanoma, head and neck, liver or kidney cancer. Source: CD4+ or CD8+ T cells sorted from blood, taken in a trial of the OX40 agonist ivuxolimab. The CDR3 sequence: CASSFGSKGEQFF. The DNA of the CDR3 is TGTGCCAGCAGCTTTGGGTCGAAGGGTGAGCAGTTCTTC. Full variable domain (rest looked up from reference TRBV5-6 and TRBJ2-1): DAGVTQSPTHLIKTRGQQVTLRCSPKSGHDTVSWYQQALGQGPQFIFQYYEEEERQRGNFPDRFSGHQFPNYSSELNVNALLLGDSALYLCASSFGSKGEQFFGPGTRLTVL.